This is a list of T cell receptor beta chains from one sample in a study of blood T cell repertoires in COVID-19. Measured with immunoSEQ multiplex PCR; TCRdb has only the in-frame clones, and not every one. This sample has fewer than 400,000 clones, with 80% to 90% found just once. Sequenced: PBMCs or T cells enriched from blood (not recorded which). The receptors stem from a man aged 25-40 years who had recovered from COVID-19. The CDR3 runs from the conserved cysteine through the conserved F or W. The D gene is left open where the match is weak. The size of a clone is reported for some rows only, either as once, few or many, or as a class for expanded clones.

CASRKQEFGQPQHF,TGTGCCAGCCGGAAACAGGAGTTCGGACAGCCCCAGCATTTT,TRBV6-5,TRBJ1-5,-,-
CASSEAFGFDQPQHF,TGTGCCAGCAGTGAAGCATTCGGTTTCGATCAGCCCCAGCATTTT,TRBV6-1,TRBJ1-5,once,-
CASSDGTKRAYEQYF,TGCGCCAGCAGCGACGGGACAAAGAGGGCCTACGAGCAGTACTTC,TRBV5-1,TRBJ2-7,-,-
CASSAGWDRGRRTEAFF,TGTGCCAGCAGTGCGGGCTGGGACAGGGGGCGTCGCACTGAAGCTTTCTTT,TRBV25-1,TRBJ1-1,once,TRBD1
CASSEPYNSPLHF,TGTGCCAGCAGTGAACCATATAATTCACCCCTCCACTTT,TRBV2,TRBJ1-6,-,-
CASRRTITGNTIYF,TGTGCCAGCAGACGGACTATAACTGGAAACACCATATATTTT,TRBV5-8,TRBJ1-3,-,-
CASSLGAQAGDNSPLHF,TGCGCCAGCAGCTTGGGGGCCCAGGCAGGGGATAATTCACCCCTCCACTTT,TRBV5-1,TRBJ1-6,-,-
CASSQVDRGEYNEQFF,TGTGCCAGCAGCCAAGTCGACCGGGGAGAATACAATGAGCAGTTCTTC,TRBV4-2,TRBJ2-1,-,-
CASSAYHRVEAFF,TGTGCCAGCAGCGCGTACCACAGGGTTGAAGCTTTCTTT,TRBV5-6,TRBJ1-1,-,-
CASSYSLQQGAYQPQHF,TGTGCCAGCAGTTACTCATTACAACAGGGGGCCTATCAGCCCCAGCATTTT,TRBV6-2/TRBV6-3,TRBJ1-5,-,TRBD1